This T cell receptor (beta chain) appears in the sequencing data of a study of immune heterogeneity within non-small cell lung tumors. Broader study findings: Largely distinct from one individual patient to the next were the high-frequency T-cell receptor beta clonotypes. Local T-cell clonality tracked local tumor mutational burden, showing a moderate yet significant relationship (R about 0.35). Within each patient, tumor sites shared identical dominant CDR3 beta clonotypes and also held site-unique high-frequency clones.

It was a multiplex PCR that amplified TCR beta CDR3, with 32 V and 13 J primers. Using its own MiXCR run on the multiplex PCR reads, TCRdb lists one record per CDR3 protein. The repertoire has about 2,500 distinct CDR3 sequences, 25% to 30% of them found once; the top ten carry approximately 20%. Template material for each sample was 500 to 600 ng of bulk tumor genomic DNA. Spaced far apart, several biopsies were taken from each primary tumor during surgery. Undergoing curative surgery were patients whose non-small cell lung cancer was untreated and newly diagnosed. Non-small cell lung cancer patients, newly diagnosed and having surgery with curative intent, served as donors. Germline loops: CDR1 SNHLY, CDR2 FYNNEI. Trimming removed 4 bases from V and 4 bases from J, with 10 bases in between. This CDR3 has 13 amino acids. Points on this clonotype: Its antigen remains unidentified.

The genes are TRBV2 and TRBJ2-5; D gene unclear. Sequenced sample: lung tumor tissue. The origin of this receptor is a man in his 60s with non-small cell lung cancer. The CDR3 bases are TGTGCCAGCAGTGGCCTGGTGTCAGAGACCCAGTACTTC. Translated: CASSGLVSETQYF.